This TCR beta chain was identified during a study of T cell repertoires in cytomegalovirus infection. Study summary: Alongside well-studied HLA-B-restricted CMV epitopes, recently identified HLA-C-restricted CMV epitopes were also used. Carrying CMV and the relevant HLA type showed in public TCR beta signatures.

One entry per CDR3 protein, called by TCRdb with MiXCR from the reads. The sample lists hundreds of thousands of distinct CDR3 sequences; approximately 31% were seen once. General study findings and limits: Frequencies of public TCR beta families were cumulated, and this identified carriers of CMV plus the relevant HLA. Ex vivo responses were dominated by HLA-C-restricted CMV-specific TCR beta clonotypes.

For this clonotype: Its specificity is unknown.

The sequence was collected from a human donor in good health (CMV status not recorded). Some clones in this sample may be carry-over from other donors' samples. The sequenced sample was cultured CD8+ T cells from PBMCs, obtained from culture after CMV antigen stimulation.

CDR3 in DNA: TGTGCCAGCAGCTTGATTCGGGGGCCCGATACGCAGTATTTT. It is translated as CASSLIRGPDTQYF. V usage is TRBV11-2 and J usage is TRBJ2-3, with D perhaps given as TRBD1 or TRBD2 (6 bases each). Deletions cut 3 bases from V and 6 bases from J, with 13 bases between. Per the germline V gene, CDR1 is SGHAT and CDR2 is FQNNGV. The CDR3 spans 14 residues.